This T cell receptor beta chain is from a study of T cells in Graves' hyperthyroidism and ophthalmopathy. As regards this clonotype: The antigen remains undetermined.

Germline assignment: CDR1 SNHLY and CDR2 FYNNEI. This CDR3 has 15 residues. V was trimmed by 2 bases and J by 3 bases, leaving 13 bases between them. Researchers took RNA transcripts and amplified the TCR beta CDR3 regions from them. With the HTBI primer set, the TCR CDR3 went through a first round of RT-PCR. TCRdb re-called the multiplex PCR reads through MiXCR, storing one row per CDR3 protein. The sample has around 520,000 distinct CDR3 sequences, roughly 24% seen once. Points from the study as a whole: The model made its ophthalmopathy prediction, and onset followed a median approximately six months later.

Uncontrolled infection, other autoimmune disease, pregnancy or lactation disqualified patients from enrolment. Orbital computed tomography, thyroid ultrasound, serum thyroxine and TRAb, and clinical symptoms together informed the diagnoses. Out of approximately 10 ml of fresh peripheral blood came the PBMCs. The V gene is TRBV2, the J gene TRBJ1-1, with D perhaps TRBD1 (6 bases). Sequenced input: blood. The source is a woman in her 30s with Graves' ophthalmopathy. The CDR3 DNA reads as TGTGCCAGCAGTGAAATTCCGGGGGCGGACACTGAAGCTTTCTTT. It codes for CASSEIPGADTEAFF.